One sample yielded the 16 T cell receptor beta chains listed below, sequenced in a study of neurological immune-mediated disorders. TCRdb reprocessed the 5' RACE reads with MiXCR, giving one entry per CDR3 protein. This sample has about 50,000 distinct CDR3 sequences, with 9% to 12% found just once. The specimen was PBMCs. The receptors shown here come from a man aged 65 to 85 with HTLV-1-associated myelopathy (HAM/TSP).

This clonotype was counted ten times or more. This chain joins TRBV7-2 and TRBJ2-2; tentative D call: TRBD1 (6 bases). Between the trimmed V and J ends, which lost 6 bases and 2 bases, there was a span of 16 bases. This CDR3 comprises 16 residues. CDR1 SGHTA and CDR2 FQGNSA come from the germline V gene. CDR3 sequence (DNA): TGTGCCAGCAGTTTCGCACAGGGCCTAAACACCGGGGAGCTGTTTTTT. This codes for CASSFAQGLNTGELFF.

The V call is TRBV24-1, the J call TRBJ2-3, with 7 bases fitting TRBD2. Germline CDR1 and CDR2: KGHDR and SFDVKD. The CDR3 is 15 amino acids. The V segment lost 4 bases and the J segment 9 bases; nucleotides outside the gene matches: 12. The CDR3 loop reads CATSDPTSHPYTQYF. In DNA form, the CDR3 reads TGTGCCACCAGTGACCCGACTAGCCATCCGTACACGCAGTATTTT.

This clonotype was seen many times. The chain has TRBV5-1 and TRBJ2-1; a weak D match, TRBD2 (7 bases). V was clipped by 7 bases and J by 0 bases, with 17 bases between them. This CDR3 region has 16 residues. The germline gives CDR1 SGHRS, CDR2 YFSETQ. The CDR3 here is CASSGGQSVSYNEQFF. CDR3 nucleotide sequence: TGCGCCAGCTCCGGGGGGCAATCCGTCTCCTACAATGAGCAGTTCTTC.

This clonotype was counted many times. The rearrangement links TRBV5-6 to TRBJ2-2, with 7 bases matching TRBD1. With V trimmed by 4 bases and J by 7 bases, 7 bases remained unmatched. This CDR3 region has 14 residues. Germline-derived CDR1 and CDR2 are SGHDT and YYEEEE. Here the CDR3 reads CASSTTGVRGELFF. The DNA of the CDR3 is TGTGCCAGCAGCACCACAGGGGTGCGCGGGGAGCTGTTTTTT.

This clonotype came up many times. The chain couples TRBV27 to TRBJ2-7, with D hard to call. Trimming pared 6 bases from V and 2 bases from J, leaving 5 bases between. CDR1 MNHEY and CDR2 SMNVEV come from the germline V gene (reference sequence). The length of the CDR3 is 11 residues. CDR3: CASRGPYEQYF. The CDR3 coding sequence is TGTGCCAGCAGGGGTCCCTACGAGCAGTACTTC.

This clonotype was recorded many times. The chain uses TRBV3-1 and TRBJ2-1; 8 nucleotides agree with TRBD1. Germline trimming cut 0 bases from V and 6 bases from J; bases unmatched to any gene: 4. CDR3 length: 15 amino acids. Germline V gene data show CDR1 as LGHDT and CDR2 as YNNKEL (reference sequence). The CDR3 protein is CASSQDPGTGNEQFF. The CDR3 DNA is TGTGCCAGCAGCCAAGATCCTGGGACAGGCAATGAGCAGTTCTTC.

In its sample, this clonotype was seen many times. CDR3 residues: CASISSAAAEKLFF. The CDR3 region has the DNA TGTGCCAGCATCTCCTCGGCTGCTGCTGAAAAACTGTTTTTT. This sequence joins TRBV28 and TRBJ1-4; D is ambiguous. The ends were cut back, 7 bases at V and 7 bases at J, with 16 bases in the middle. This CDR3 has 14 residues. Per the germline V gene, CDR1 is MDHEN and CDR2 is SYDVKM.

At least ten counts were recorded for this clonotype. This chain uses TRBV6-5 with TRBJ2-1; 7 bases line up with TRBD1. The CDR3 covers 13 residues. J was trimmed by 13 bases and V by 2 bases; bases with no gene match: 8. CDR1 and CDR2 (germline): MNHEY, SVGAGI. CDR3 nucleotide sequence: TGTGCCAGCAGTTACACCCGGGACAGCCCACAGTTCTTC. Translated, it gives CASSYTRDSPQFF.

At least ten counts were recorded for this clonotype. The chain joins TRBV7-9 to TRBJ2-7; D remains unclear. Germline-derived CDR1 and CDR2 are SEHNR and FQNEAQ (reference sequence). This CDR3 contains 13 residues. V was trimmed by 8 bases and J by 2 bases, leaving 13 bases between them. CDR3 coding DNA: TGTGCCAGCCAGGTTGGACCCACCTACGAGCAGTACTTC. It specifies CASQVGPTYEQYF. Complete variable domain (other parts from reference TRBV7-9 and TRBJ2-7): DTGVSQNPRHKITKRGQNVTFRCDPISEHNRLYWYRQTLGQGPEFLTYFQNEAQLEKSRLLSDRFSAERPKGSFSTLEIQRTEQGDSAMYLCASQVGPTYEQYFGPGTRLTVT.

At least ten counts were recorded for this clonotype. This rearrangement joins TRBV27 to TRBJ2-2, with TRBD2 matching over 9 bases. Germline trimming cut 7 bases from V and 2 bases from J; bases unmatched to any gene: 5. Germline V gene lookup returns CDR1 MNHEY and CDR2 SMNVEV (reference sequence). This CDR3 region has 15 residues. In nucleotides, the CDR3 is TGTGCCAGCACCCGCCTAGCGGGAAACACCGGGGAGCTGTTTTTT. It is translated as CASTRLAGNTGELFF.

This clonotype occurred many times. V and J are TRBV5-6 and TRBJ2-3, with 7 bases matching TRBD1. Trimming removed 4 bases from V and 6 bases from J; junction bases left unmatched: 14. Germline loops: CDR1 SGHDT, CDR2 YYEEEE. The CDR3 contains 16 residues. For the CDR3, the DNA is TGTGCCAGCAGCCATAAACAGGGGACAAGACACGATACGCAGTATTTT. This sequence encodes CASSHKQGTRHDTQYF.

This clonotype has only one observation. The chain combines TRBV7-6 with TRBJ2-7; TRBD2 agrees at 7 bases. Germline V CDR1 and CDR2: SGHVS, FNYEAQ. The V segment lost 5 bases and the J segment 5 bases; nucleotides outside the gene matches: 12. This CDR3 is 15 amino acids long. For the CDR3, the DNA is TGTGCCAGCAGCCTCGGGATGGGGAGGGCAAACGAGCAGTACTTC. Translated, it gives CASSLGMGRANEQYF.

This clonotype appeared many times. The rearrangement uses TRBV5-1 and TRBJ2-7, with no clear D. CDR1 and CDR2 from the germline V gene are SGHRS and YFSETQ. The CDR3 has 11 residues. Between the trimmed V and J ends, which lost 0 bases and 5 bases, there was a span of 3 bases. The CDR3 region has the DNA TGCGCCAGCAGCTTGGAACACGAGCAGTACTTC. Translated, it gives CASSLEHEQYF.

This clonotype has more than one count but fewer than ten. The chain carries TRBV5-1 and TRBJ2-1; TRBD2 matches 9 bases. The CDR3 covers 16 residues. CDR1 SGHRS and CDR2 YFSETQ come from the germline V gene. V lost 0 bases to trimming and J lost 8 bases; unmatched junction nucleotides: 9. The chain's CDR3 is CASSLALAGRGDEQFF. For the CDR3, the DNA is TGCGCCAGCAGCTTGGCCCTAGCGGGAAGGGGGGATGAGCAGTTCTTC. The whole variable domain, remainder taken from reference TRBV5-1 and TRBJ2-1, is KAGVTQTPRYLIKTRGQQVTLSCSPISGHRSVSWYQQTPGQGLQFLFEYFSETQRNKGNFPGRFSGRQFSNSRSEMNVSTLELGDSALYLCASSLALAGRGDEQFFGPGTRLTVL.

This clonotype was found many times. The V and J genes are TRBV3-1 and TRBJ1-1, with D uncertain. V dropped 1 base and J dropped 1 base, with 7 bases sitting between them. This CDR3 has 14 amino acids. Germline V CDR1 and CDR2: LGHDT, YNNKEL (reference sequence). The CDR3 spells CASSQGYRNTEAFF. As DNA, the CDR3 is TGTGCCAGCAGCCAAGGGTACAGGAACACTGAAGCTTTCTTT.

This clonotype was counted ten times or more. The chain employs TRBV7-2 and TRBJ1-5; maybe TRBD1 (5 bases). Germline CDR1 SGHTA, CDR2 FQGNSA. V was trimmed by 3 bases and J by 4 bases, leaving 10 bases between them. This CDR3 comprises 14 residues. CDR3 coding DNA: TGTGCCAGCAGCTTGTTAGGACAAAATCAGCCCCAGCATTTT. Translating gives CASSLLGQNQPQHF.